The 7 T cell receptor beta chains below come from one sample, sequenced in a study of T cell responses to AZD1222 COVID-19 vaccine. This table comes from immunoSEQ multiplex PCR, and its TCRdb copy is limited to in-frame clones, with some not included. The sample lists under 200,000 clones, 88% occurring once. The sample was peripheral blood, taken on day 0 of AZD1222 vaccination. The receptors here all came from an adult in good health.

V and J are TRBV10-3 and TRBJ1-1; D is ambiguous. The CDR3 runs 9 residues. The germline V and J ends were trimmed by 9 bases and 7 bases, with 6 bases remaining between them. CDR1 and CDR2 from the germline V gene are ENHRY and SYGVKD. For the CDR3, the DNA is TGTGCCATACTTCTTGAAGCTTTCTTT. Its translation: CAILLEAFF.

This rearrangement joins TRBV24-1 to TRBJ2-2; tentatively, D is TRBD1 or TRBD2 (5 bases each). V was shortened by 3 bases and J by 1 base, with 14 bases between the two germline ends. The CDR3 extends over 17 amino acids. CDR1 and CDR2 (germline): KGHDR, SFDVKD. The CDR3 DNA reads TGTGCCACCAGTGATCGTGCCGGGACGCTGAACACCGGGGAGCTGTTTTTT. As protein: CATSDRAGTLNTGELFF.

V is TRBV3-1 (or the pseudogene TRBV3-2) and J is TRBJ1-6; no firm D call. Trimming cost V 1 base and J 10 bases, with 11 bases left between them. CDR3 length: 14 amino acids. Germline CDR1 is LGHDT and CDR2 is YNNKEL (reference sequence). The CDR3 coding sequence is TGTGCCAGCAGCCAAGGCCAAGGAAGATCACCCCTCCACTTT. It yields the protein CASSQGQGRSPLHF.

This chain uses TRBV6-2 or TRBV6-3 with TRBJ1-1, with D possibly matching TRBD1 (6 bases). The CDR3 length is 12 residues. CDR1 and CDR2 (germline): MNHEY, SVGEGT. V shed 6 bases and J shed 2 bases, with 7 bases lying between them. CDR3 DNA sequence: TGTGCCAGCAGCAGGGGTAACACTGAAGCTTTCTTT. It yields the protein CASSRGNTEAFF.

CDR3 bases: TGTGCCAGCGACACCGGGGGAGTAAGCTCCGGGGAGCTGTTTTTT. This gives the protein CASDTGGVSSGELFF. The chain uses TRBV28 and TRBJ2-2; the D gene is possibly TRBD2 (6 bases). Germline CDR1 and CDR2: MDHEN and SYDVKM. The CDR3 loop spans 15 amino acids. Deletions cut 8 bases from V and 6 bases from J, with 19 bases between.

The chain uses TRBV4-1 and TRBJ1-3; D remains unclear. Germline CDR1 MGHRA, CDR2 YSYEKL. Trimming stripped 3 bases from V and 3 bases from J, with 9 bases between. CDR3 length: 14 residues. CDR3 DNA sequence: TGCGCCAGCAGCCAGCTTCTCGGTGGAAACACCATATATTTT. This gives the protein CASSQLLGGNTIYF.

The V call is TRBV4-1, the J call TRBJ1-3; weak D call: TRBD1 (5 bases). V lost 4 bases and J lost 1, with 14 bases in between. Germline assignment: CDR1 MGHRA and CDR2 YSYEKL. The CDR3 is 16 residues long. The CDR3 nucleotides are TGCGCCAGCAGCCGCACAGGTGGGGGATCTGGAAACACCATATATTTT. Its translation: CASSRTGGGSGNTIYF.